Listed below are T cell receptor beta chains from one sample, sequenced in a study of radiotherapy plus CTLA-4 blockade in lung cancer. Repertoires were generated with immunoSEQ multiplex PCR, while TCRdb's copy carries only in-frame clones and drops some. The sample contains some 74,000 clones, around 80% of which appear only once. The source material was peripheral blood, sampled from a patient treated with radiotherapy plus ipilimumab. These receptors were obtained from a human donor with non-small cell lung cancer who had a complete response to radiotherapy plus ipilimumab. Both conserved end residues are part of each CDR3. A D gene is named only where the DNA matches it firmly. Rows give clone size only sometimes, using once, few, many, or a class for an expanded clone.

size,D,V,J,DNA,CDR3
once,TRBD1,TRBV7-2,TRBJ2-5,TGTGCCAGCAGCCGACAGGGACAGAAAGAGACCCAGTACTTC,CASSRQGQKETQYF
NA,NA,TRBV7-2,TRBJ1-1,TGTGCCAGCAGCCGACAGCAGAACACTGAAGCTTTCTTT,CASSRQQNTEAFF
few,NA,TRBV5-4,TRBJ1-4,TGTGCCAGCAGCTTGGGGGGGCATATTAATGAAAAACTGTTTTTT,CASSLGGHINEKLFF
NA,NA,TRBV5-4,TRBJ2-7,TGTGCCAGCAGCTTCGGCAGGGCAGGGAACTACGAGCAGTACTTC,CASSFGRAGNYEQYF
NA,TRBD1,TRBV11-3,TRBJ1-3,TGTGCCAGCAGCCGGGACAGCTCTGGAAACACCATATATTTT,CASSRDSSGNTIYF
NA,TRBD1,TRBV6-1,TRBJ1-2,TGTGCCAGCAATCGACAGGGAGGCGGCTACACCTTC,CASNRQGGGYTF
once,TRBD1,TRBV18,TRBJ1-2,TGTGCCAGCTCACCGGGACAGGACTATGGCTACACCTTC,CASSPGQDYGYTF
NA,NA,TRBV29-1,TRBJ1-1,TGCAGCGCCCACCGGGATCAGAACACTGAAGCTTTCTTT,CSAHRDQNTEAFF
once,NA,TRBV19,TRBJ1-4,TGTGCCAGTAGTGGGCCTCTCGGTGGGCTGTTTTTT,CASSGPLGGLFF
NA,TRBD2,TRBV27,TRBJ2-1,TGTGCCACCAAGGGAGCGGGGAATGAGCAGTTCTTC,CATKGAGNEQFF
NA,NA,TRBV5-1,TRBJ1-4,TGCGCCAGCAACCAAGAAGGGAACCTTAATGAAAAACTGTTTTTT,CASNQEGNLNEKLFF
NA,TRBD2,TRBV29-1,TRBJ2-5,TGCAGCGTTGAACTGCCTAGCGGGAGCTCCACGGAGATCCAGTACTTC,CSVELPSGSSTEIQYF
NA,TRBD1,TRBV7-9,TRBJ1-6,TGTGCCAGCAGTTCTTCAGGGGGCTATAATTCACCCCTCCACTTT,CASSSSGGYNSPLHF
NA,TRBD1,TRBV2,TRBJ1-5,TGTGCCAGCAGTGAGCAGGGGGCACTGCCCCAGCATTTT,CASSEQGALPQHF
NA,TRBD2,TRBV4-3,TRBJ2-5,TGCGCCAGCAGCCTTAGGGCTAGCGGGGGGTTTGGAGAGACCCAGTACTTC,CASSLRASGGFGETQYF
once,NA,TRBV2,TRBJ2-1,TGTGCCAGCAGTGACGAAGGGTATGAGCAGTTCTTC,CASSDEGYEQFF
NA,TRBD1,TRBV19,TRBJ1-2,TGTGCCAGTAGTATAGGGGGACAGGGCGATTGGAGGGCCTATGGCTACACCTTC,CASSIGGQGDWRAYGYTF
NA,TRBD2,TRBV2,TRBJ2-1,TGTGCCAGCAGGGGAACGGGAGGGCCTTATGGTGAGCAGTTCTTC,CASRGTGGPYGEQFF
NA,NA,TRBV9,TRBJ2-6,TGTGCCAGCAGCTTTGACTTCTCTGGGGCCAACGTCCTGACTTTC,CASSFDFSGANVLTF
NA,TRBD2,TRBV7-6,TRBJ2-1,TGTGCCAGCAGCTTAAACCCTAGCGGGAGTTACAATGAGCAGTTCTTC,CASSLNPSGSYNEQFF
NA,TRBD1,TRBV6-5,TRBJ1-1,TGTGCCAGCAGGACAGGGACTAGATCGGCTTTCTTT,CASRTGTRSAFF
NA,NA,TRBV9,TRBJ2-1,TGTGCCAGCGGCGTAGAGGGGGGCGGGAGTAGGAATGAGCAGTTCTTC,CASGVEGGGSRNEQFF
once,TRBD1,TRBV4-1,TRBJ2-6,TGCGCCAGCACCCCGGACAGGGCCGACTCTGGGGCCAACGTCCTGACTTTC,CASTPDRADSGANVLTF
NA,TRBD1,TRBV27,TRBJ2-1,TGTGCCAGCAGTTTAAAGGGGACAGGACATCCGGGGCAGTTCTTC,CASSLKGTGHPGQFF
NA,NA,TRBV30,TRBJ1-4,TGTGCCTGGAGTGGGGGGGAGGGAAAACTGTTTTTT,CAWSGGEGKLFF
NA,NA,TRBV7-2,TRBJ1-1,TGTGCCAGCAGCCCCTACCGGGGTGCGAACACTGAAGCTTTCTTT,CASSPYRGANTEAFF
NA,NA,TRBV30,TRBJ1-1,TGTGCCTGGAGTAACGGGGGTCGGAACACTGAAGCTTTCTTT,CAWSNGGRNTEAFF
NA,TRBD2,TRBV30,TRBJ2-1,TGTGCCTACGTAGGGTCTAGCGGCTTCCCCTCCTACAATGAGCAGTTCTTC,CAYVGSSGFPSYNEQFF
once,NA,TRBV30,TRBJ1-2,TGTGCCTGGACTGCGTATTACTCGGGTGGCTACACCTTC,CAWTAYYSGGYTF
NA,TRBD1,TRBV29-1,TRBJ1-5,TGCAGCGTGGCCGGGACAGGGGTCCATCAGCCCCAGCATTTT,CSVAGTGVHQPQHF
NA,NA,TRBV18,TRBJ1-2,TGTGCCAGCTCACCGCAGGTAGATGGCTACACCTTC,CASSPQVDGYTF
NA,TRBD1,TRBV11-2,TRBJ2-1,TGTGCCAGCAGCTTAGATCCCGGGACAGTAGCCTACAATGAGCAGTTCTTC,CASSLDPGTVAYNEQFF
NA,NA,TRBV29-1,TRBJ2-5,TGCAGCGCCGTTAAGTCCCGACAGATCCAAGAGACCCAGTACTTC,CSAVKSRQIQETQYF
NA,TRBD1,TRBV6-5,TRBJ1-2,TGTGCCAGCTCGAATGCAGGGGGCGACGATGGCTACACCTTC,CASSNAGGDDGYTF
NA,TRBD2,TRBV29-1,TRBJ2-7,TGCAGCGTTGATAAGGGGACTAGATCTGACGAGCAGTACTTC,CSVDKGTRSDEQYF
NA,NA,TRBV27,TRBJ2-6,TGTGCCAGCAGTTTTGAGGGCCTAAGCTCTGGGGCCAACGTCCTGACTTTC,CASSFEGLSSGANVLTF
NA,NA,TRBV7-6,TRBJ2-1,TGTGCCAGCAGCCTCTTTACGGGAGCTTTTAATGAGCAGTTCTTC,CASSLFTGAFNEQFF
NA,NA,TRBV7-9,TRBJ2-2,TGTGCCAGCAGCGCCCGGGGGTCGGGCACCGGGGAGCTGTTTTTT,CASSARGSGTGELFF
large,TRBD1,TRBV5-1,TRBJ1-3,TGCGCCAGCAGCGGTCAGGGGGCAGATGGAAACACCATATATTTT,CASSGQGADGNTIYF
NA,NA,TRBV30,TRBJ1-2,TGTGCCTGGGGGGTCAGTTGGGACATTAACTATGGCTACACCTTC,CAWGVSWDINYGYTF